The rows below give T cell receptor beta chains drawn from one sample of a study of tumor and adjacent non-tumor tissue in lung cancer. Using its own MiXCR run on the multiplex PCR reads, TCRdb lists one record per CDR3 protein. The sample yields 50,000 to 70,000 distinct CDR3 sequences, about 55% seen once. Specimen: distant non-tumor lung tissue. Every receptor here comes from a man between 65 and 80 years old with non-small cell lung cancer. Each CDR3 is given with its conserved first and last residue. Fields, in order: CDR3 protein, CDR3 DNA, J gene, V gene, clone size, D gene. A D gene is named only where the DNA matches it firmly. Some rows mark clone size as missing; the rest say once, few, many or name a class of expanded clone.

CSVDFRDTQYF TGCAGCGTTGATTTTCGGGATACGCAGTATTTT TRBJ2-3 TRBV29-1 many .
CASSCPAMNTEAFF TGTGCCAGCAGTTGCCCCGCAATGAACACTGAAGCTTTCTTT TRBJ1-1 TRBV6-1 once .
CASRLRGRDGEQYF TGTGCCAGCAGACTCCGGGGTAGGGACGGCGAGCAGTACTTC TRBJ2-7 TRBV6-5 . .
CASSLWGAPYGYTF TGTGCCAGCAGCTTGTGGGGGGCACCCTATGGCTACACCTTC TRBJ1-2 TRBV5-4 many .
CSARLADTHYF TGCAGTGCTCGACTAGCAGATACGCATTATTTT TRBJ2-3 TRBV20-1 . TRBD2
CSVEYHRVTGELFF TGCAGCGTTGAATATCACCGGGTGACCGGGGAGCTGTTTTTT TRBJ2-2 TRBV29-1 . .
CASSLRLADLYNEQFF TGTGCCAGCAGCTTACGGCTAGCGGATCTCTACAATGAGCAATTCTTC TRBJ2-1 TRBV11-2 . TRBD2
CASSQLWLGNTEAFF TGTGCCAGCAGCCAGCTATGGCTAGGGAACACTGAAGCTTTCTTT TRBJ1-1 TRBV14 many .
CASSPEQSSYGYTF TGTGCCAGCTCACCTGAACAGTCCTCCTATGGCTACACCTTC TRBJ1-2 TRBV18 . .
CASTPWGAEANVLTF TGTGCCAGCACCCCTTGGGGGGCTGAGGCCAACGTCCTGACTTTC TRBJ2-6 TRBV28 . .
CASSSRLAGTKGYEQYF TGTGCCAGCAGCTCTAGACTAGCTGGTACAAAGGGCTACGAGCAGTACTTC TRBJ2-7 TRBV5-6 . TRBD2
CSALAGETDTQYF TGCAGTGCACTAGCGGGAGAAACAGATACGCAGTATTTT TRBJ2-3 TRBV20-1 many TRBD2
CASGKGGGSTDTQFF TGTGCCAGCGGAAAGGGGGGGGGAAGCACAGATACGCAGTTTTTT TRBJ2-3 TRBV2 . .
CASSPNRLGDTQYF TGTGCCAGCAGCCCCAACAGGCTCGGGGATACACAGTATTTT TRBJ2-3 TRBV6-2/TRBV6-3 once .
CASRSGVYSNQPQHF TGTGCCAGCAGGTCAGGGGTCTATAGCAATCAGCCCCAGCATTTT TRBJ1-5 TRBV6-5 many .
CSASGVPGSNSYEQYF TGCAGTGCTAGCGGGGTACCGGGATCCAACTCCTACGAGCAGTACTTC TRBJ2-7 TRBV20-1 few .
CASRLWGLAGATYEQYF TGTGCCAGCAGACTGTGGGGACTAGCGGGGGCGACCTACGAGCAGTACTTC TRBJ2-7 TRBV5-6 few TRBD2
CVSNYYSDSGSKQYF TGTGTCAGCAATTACTACTCGGACAGCGGAAGTAAGCAGTACTTC TRBJ2-7 TRBV6-5 . .
CSARVGGAHPETQYF TGCAGTGCTAGGGTCGGGGGGGCCCACCCCGAGACCCAGTACTTC TRBJ2-5 TRBV20-1 . TRBD2
CASSPRVKLVF TGTGCCAGCAGTCCTCGGGTAAAACTGGTATTT TRBJ1-4 TRBV12-3/TRBV12-4 . .
CISSSGIGTDTLYF TGTATCAGCAGTTCGGGAATTGGCACAGATACGCTGTATTTT TRBJ2-3 TRBV6-2/TRBV6-3 once .
CASSQESWSYNEQFF TGTGCCAGCAGCCAAGAGTCTTGGTCCTACAATGAGCAGTTCTTC TRBJ2-1 TRBV4-2 many .
CASILVSGLHTEAFF TGTGCCAGCATCCTCGTTTCGGGACTACATACTGAAGCCTTCTTT TRBJ1-1 TRBV12-3/TRBV12-4 once .
CVSNPGTGFSYEQYF TGTGTCAGCAACCCGGGGACAGGGTTCTCCTACGAGCAATACTTC TRBJ2-7 TRBV12-3/TRBV12-4 . TRBD1
CACTPGTGNTGELFF TGTGCCTGCACACCCGGGACAGGGAACACCGGGGAGCTGTTTTTT TRBJ2-2 TRBV30 . TRBD1
CASRSGTGTTGELFF TGTGCCAGCAGGAGCGGGACAGGCACCACCGGGGAGCTGTTTTTT TRBJ2-2 TRBV12-3/TRBV12-4 medium-sized .
CSVGLLNTGEPFF TGTAGCGTTGGTCTGCTGAACACCGGGGAGCCGTTTTTT TRBJ2-2 TRBV29-1 . .
CASSAISQGLTYEQYF TGTGCCAGCAGCGCAATTTCTCAGGGGCTTACCTACGAGCAGTACTTC TRBJ2-7 TRBV11-2 medium-sized .
CATSVHTGELFF TGTGCCACCAGTGTTCACACCGGGGAGCTGTTTTTT TRBJ2-2 TRBV24-1 few .
CASSAQRRETQYF TGCGCCAGCAGCGCACAGAGGAGGGAGACCCAGTACTTC TRBJ2-5 TRBV10-2 many .
CAWSAYPGHPDQPQHF TGTGCCTGGAGTGCTTACCCGGGACACCCCGATCAGCCCCAGCATTTT TRBJ1-5 TRBV30 many .
CASSAEDSSWPNVLAF TGTGCCAGCAGTGCCGAGGACAGCTCTTGGCCCAACGTCCTGGCTTTC TRBJ2-6 TRBV6-1 . .
CASSGTSGTEKYEQYF TGTGCCAGCAGCGGGACTAGCGGGACCGAAAAGTACGAGCAGTACTTC TRBJ2-7 TRBV7-9 . TRBD2
CANSSSWVGEKLFF TGTGCCAACAGTTCGTCTTGGGTGGGCGAAAAACTGTTTTTT TRBJ1-4 TRBV6-5 few .
CASSLKGRETQYF TGTGCCAGCAGTTTAAAGGGGAGGGAGACCCAGTACTTC TRBJ2-5 TRBV12-3/TRBV12-4 . .
CASRPVESSYEQYF TGTGCCAGCAGGCCAGTTGAGAGCTCCTACGAGCAGTACTTC TRBJ2-7 TRBV7-9 many .
CASSQPGRRTSYEQYF TGTGCCAGTAGCCAACCGGGTAGGAGAACATCCTACGAGCAGTACTTC TRBJ2-7 TRBV14 . .
CASSLGWAPDMQYF TGTGCCAGTAGCTTAGGGTGGGCCCCAGATATGCAGTATTTT TRBJ2-3 TRBV11-3 few .
CASRTGRTAYEQYF TGTGCCAGCAGAACCGGGAGGACAGCCTACGAGCAGTACTTC TRBJ2-7 TRBV6-5 . .
CASSPGGPTRRNTEAFF TGTGCCAGCAGCCCCGGAGGCCCGACTCGGAGGAACACTGAAGCTTTCTTT TRBJ1-1 TRBV5-4 many .